The 28 T cell receptor beta chains below were found in one sample sequenced in a study of blood T cells in healthy people across ages. A second PCR, run for about 6 to 11 cycles, used a sample-barcoded 5' primer plus a J-beta primer mix. Using its own MiXCR run on the 5' RACE reads, TCRdb lists one record per CDR3 protein. The sample comprises about 1,600,000 distinct CDR3 sequences, roughly 45% of which are singletons, and 7% to 9.5% rests with the top ten. Sequencing was done on a sample of blood. These receptors were taken from a woman between 18 and 29 years old in good health.

This clonotype was counted only a few times. CDR3 DNA sequence: TGTGCCAGCAGCTTAGGCCCCGAGGGTCTAGCGGGGGTTACCTACAATGAGCAGTTCTTC. It translates to CASSLGPEGLAGVTYNEQFF. This chain uses TRBV13 with TRBJ2-1; TRBD2 matches at 10 bases. This CDR3 region has 20 residues. The germline gives CDR1 PRHDT, CDR2 FYEKMQ (reference sequence). Unmatched junction bases numbered 13, after V lost 0 bases and J lost 2 bases.

Note on this clonotype: The junction departs from germline at one end; a sequencing error may be responsible. The J gene is TRBJ1-5, the V gene TRBV20-1, with a possible D match to TRBD1 (5 bases). Per germline, CDR1 DFQATT and CDR2 SNEGSKA (reference sequence). The CDR3 totals 15 residues. The CDR3 nucleotides are TGCAGTGCTAGGGGGGAGGTGGATGGCAATCAGCCCCGGCATTTT. Translation: CSARGEVDGNQPRHF.

This chain uses TRBV20-1 with TRBJ1-1; the D gene is possibly TRBD1 (5 bases). Germline V gene lookup returns CDR1 DFQATT and CDR2 SNEGSKA (reference sequence). The germline V and J ends were trimmed by 6 bases and 3 bases, with 26 bases remaining between them. CDR3 length: 17 amino acids. The CDR3 bases are TGCAGTGCGAGGAGGGGTCTTATCGGGATGTTGGACACTGAAGCTTTCTTT. Encoded protein: CSARRGLIGMLDTEAFF.

This clonotype was counted a single time. The junction shows a germline mismatch at one end, possibly a read error. The V and J genes are TRBV28 and TRBJ2-7, with D maybe TRBD2 (7 bases). The CDR3 is made up of 15 amino acids. Germline V lookup: CDR1 MDHEN, CDR2 SYDVKM. In nucleotides, the CDR3 is TGTGTCAGCAGTCTAACAGGGACTAATCCTTACGAGCAGTACTTC. It translates to CVSSLTGTNPYEQYF. The entire variable domain, with the rest obtained from reference TRBV28 and TRBJ2-7, is as follows: DVKVTQSSRYLVKRTGEKVFLECVQDMDHENMFWYRQDPGLGLRLIYFSYDVKMKEKGDIPEGYSVSREKKERFSLILESASTNQTSMYLCVSSLTGTNPYEQYFGPGTRLTVT.

The chain has TRBV6-5 and TRBJ1-2; D possibly corresponds to TRBD1 (5 bases). Germline CDR1 is MNHEY and CDR2 is SVGAGI. The CDR3 consists of 16 residues. The V end lost 3 bases, the J end lost 8 bases, and 22 bases lay between the germline ends. Here the CDR3 reads CASSYLPDGTSGGYTF. CDR3 nucleotide sequence: TGTGCCAGCAGTTATCTCCCCGACGGGACCTCGGGGGGCTACACCTTC.

This clonotype was detected only a few times. The chain uses TRBV27 and TRBJ1-2; 7 nucleotides match TRBD1. The CDR3 totals 14 residues. The V gene's germline CDR1 is MNHEY and CDR2 SMNVEV (reference sequence). V gave up 6 bases and J gave up 5 bases; unmatched junction bases: 9. The CDR3 DNA reads TGTGCCAGCAGGTCAGGGGGACAGATTTATGGCTACACCTTC. It yields the protein CASRSGGQIYGYTF.

This chain joins TRBV20-1 and TRBJ2-3; 8 bases are shared with TRBD2. Trimming cost V 1 base and J 2 bases; bases outside gene matches: 5. The CDR3 spans 15 residues. Germline V gene lookup returns CDR1 DFQATT and CDR2 SNEGSKA (reference sequence). The CDR3 DNA reads TGCAGTGCTAGAGCTTGGACTAGCAACACAGATACGCAGTATTTT. It encodes CSARAWTSNTDTQYF.

CDR3 sequence (DNA): TGTGCCACCAGCAGAGTGGAGATTAATGAAAAACTGTTTTTT. Its protein product is CATSRVEINEKLFF. The chain is built from TRBV15 and TRBJ1-4; D unclear. The CDR3 covers 14 residues. Germline lookup yields CDR1 LNHNV and CDR2 YYDKDF (reference sequence). Trimming pared 1 base from V and 4 bases from J, leaving 7 bases between.

This clonotype occurred a few times. The chain combines TRBV12-3 or TRBV12-4 with TRBJ2-1; 13 bases agree with TRBD2. The CDR3 runs 16 residues. The V gene end was trimmed by 7 bases and the J gene end by 1 base; junction bases not matched to a gene: 4. CDR3 DNA sequence: TGTGCCAGCACCAGGACTAGCGGGGGTTCCTACAATGAGCAGTTCTTC. As protein: CASTRTSGGSYNEQFF.

This clonotype was recorded a few times. The V and J genes are TRBV20-1 and TRBJ2-4; possibly TRBD1 or TRBD2 for D (5 bases each). The CDR3 extends over 11 amino acids. The germline V and J ends were trimmed by 0 bases and 15 bases, with 12 bases remaining between them. In germline, CDR1 is DFQATT, CDR2 SNEGSKA (reference sequence). This CDR3 is CSARDLGTSYF. In nucleotides, the CDR3 is TGCAGTGCTAGAGATCTTGGGACGTCGTACTTC.

The J gene is TRBJ2-1, the V gene TRBV24-1; D is uncertain. The CDR3 length is 13 residues. Germline loops: CDR1 KGHDR, CDR2 SFDVKD. Between the trimmed V and J ends, which lost 3 bases and 6 bases, there was a span of 8 bases. The CDR3, as DNA: TGTGCCACCAGTGATCCCCCGGTCAATGAGCAGTTCTTC. Protein product: CATSDPPVNEQFF.

This chain joins TRBV12-3 or TRBV12-4 and TRBJ2-3, with TRBD2 matching over 7 bases. Trimming took 5 bases from V and 15 from J; bases not matched to a gene: 23. The CDR3 sequence is 16 residues long. CDR3 in amino acids: CASSPAAGGSTDTEYF. CDR3 nucleotides: TGTGCCAGCAGTCCTGCGGCCGGGGGGAGCACAGATACGGAATATTTT.

On this clonotype itself: One junction end disagrees with the germline gene, perhaps due to a read error. The CDR3 loop reads CASSYGTSQPQHF. CDR3 sequence (DNA): TGCGCCAGCAGTTACGGGACCTCCCAGCCCCAGCATTTT. The gene calls are TRBV6-5 and TRBJ1-5; D may be TRBD1 (5 bases). Germline lookup yields CDR1 MNHEY and CDR2 SVGAGI. The CDR3 has 13 amino acids.

This clonotype has a handful of counts. The chain combines TRBV10-3 with TRBJ2-3, with D hard to call. This CDR3 contains 11 residues. V gave up 5 bases and J gave up 6 bases, with 6 bases separating them. Germline V CDR1 and CDR2: ENHRY, SYGVKD. CDR3 DNA sequence: TGTGCCATCAGTATAGGCGATACGCAGTATTTT. This encodes CAISIGDTQYF.

The rearrangement uses TRBV7-2 and TRBJ2-5; D unclear. Trimming pared 5 bases from V and 2 bases from J, leaving 9 bases between. The CDR3 length is 13 residues. CDR1 and CDR2 (germline): SGHTA, FQGNSA. CDR3 protein: CASSVIDQETQYF. The CDR3 DNA sequence: TGTGCCAGCAGCGTTATCGATCAAGAGACCCAGTACTTC. The variable domain in full, completed from reference TRBV7-2 and TRBJ2-5, reads GAGVSQSPSNKVTEKGKDVELRCDPISGHTALYWYRQSLGQGLEFLIYFQGNSAPDKSGLPSDRFSAERTGGSVSTLTIQRTQQEDSAVYLCASSVIDQETQYFGPGTRLLVL.

This clonotype has at least ten counts. V gene TRBV20-1 combines with J gene TRBJ2-1, with 12 bases aligning to TRBD2. Looked up from germline, CDR1 is DFQATT and CDR2 is SNEGSKA (reference sequence). The trim removed 4 bases at V and 3 bases at J, leaving 4 bases unmatched. The CDR3 covers 15 residues. CDR3 sequence (DNA): TGCAGTGCTATGACTAGCGGGAGCGTCTACAATGAGCAGTTCTTC. This gives the protein CSAMTSGSVYNEQFF.

CDR3 residues: CAGKRESYEQYF. In nucleotides, the CDR3 is TGTGCCGGCAAGCGGGAAAGCTACGAGCAGTACTTC. This sequence joins TRBV6-5 and TRBJ2-7; 7 nucleotides line up with TRBD2. Germline V gene sequence: CDR1 MNHEY, CDR2 SVGAGI. The CDR3 consists of 12 residues. The V gene end was trimmed by 11 bases and the J gene end by 3 bases; junction bases not matched to a gene: 7.

In this sample, this clonotype turned up a few times. This sequence joins TRBV5-1 and TRBJ2-3, with 11 bases aligning to TRBD2. Germline V CDR1 and CDR2: SGHRS, YFSETQ. Germline trimming cut 4 bases from V and 2 bases from J; bases unmatched to any gene: 9. The CDR3 extends over 17 amino acids. The chain's CDR3 is CASSPGASGGTTDTQYF. The CDR3 nucleotides read TGCGCCAGCAGCCCGGGGGCTAGCGGGGGGACCACAGATACGCAGTATTTT.

V usage is TRBV7-2 and J usage is TRBJ2-1; D ambiguous. Germline assignment: CDR1 SGHTA and CDR2 FQGNSA. Trimming took 1 base from V and 4 from J, leaving 11 bases between them. The CDR3 has 15 residues. The CDR3 DNA reads as TGTGCCAGCAGCTTAGTTGGTGGCATATACAATGAGCAGTTCTTC. Translating gives CASSLVGGIYNEQFF.

The table lists this clonotype with a few counts. The V and J genes are TRBV20-1 and TRBJ1-2; unclear D gene. The CDR3 contains 11 residues. Germline CDR1 is DFQATT and CDR2 is SNEGSKA (reference sequence). The germline V and J ends were trimmed by 2 bases and 6 bases, with 7 bases remaining between them. The CDR3 region is CSARRENGYTF. As DNA, the CDR3 is TGCAGTGCTAGACGGGAGAATGGCTACACCTTC.

This chain connects TRBV2 to TRBJ2-3; possible D gene TRBD1, 6 bases. CDR1 is SNHLY, CDR2 FYNNEI, per germline. V was cut by 10 bases and J by 3 bases, with 17 bases left in between. This CDR3 comprises 14 residues. The CDR3 region is CAILRQVGTDTQYF. The CDR3 DNA is TGTGCCATCCTTCGACAGGTTGGGACAGATACGCAGTATTTT. The full variable domain, rest sourced from reference TRBV2 and TRBJ2-3, is EPEVTQTPSHQVTQMGQEVILRCVPISNHLYFYWYRQILGQKVEFLVSFYNNEISEKSEIFDDQFSVERPDGSNFTLKIRSTKLEDSAMYFCAILRQVGTDTQYFGPGTRLTVL.

This clonotype was observed a handful of times. The chain uses TRBV28 and TRBJ1-5; D is ambiguous. The length of the CDR3 is 15 residues. The V end lost 2 bases, the J end lost 2 bases, and 10 bases lay between the germline ends. Per germline, CDR1 MDHEN and CDR2 SYDVKM. CDR3 bases: TGTGCCAGCAGTTTAGGTTGGGCGGGCAATCAGCCCCAGCATTTT. Its protein product is CASSLGWAGNQPQHF.

This clonotype was observed many times. DNA of the CDR3: TGTGCCATCACTCGTACAGGTTATGGCTACACCTTC. The encoded protein is CAITRTGYGYTF. The V gene is TRBV10-3, the J gene TRBJ1-2, with a weak D call TRBD1 (5 bases). Germline V gene lookup returns CDR1 ENHRY and CDR2 SYGVKD. The CDR3 has 12 residues. The V gene lost 7 bases and the J gene lost 5 bases, with 11 bases spanning the gap.

V gene TRBV6-1 combines with J gene TRBJ2-5; D is perhaps TRBD2 (5 bases). CDR3 length: 14 amino acids. Germline CDR1 and CDR2: MNHNS and SASEGT. The V and J ends lost 7 bases and 2 bases respectively, with 14 bases between them. CDR3 nucleotide sequence: TGTGCCAGCACGAGCCCTACTAGACAAGAGACCCAGTACTTC. It specifies CASTSPTRQETQYF.

This clonotype was counted between two and nine times. V is TRBV6-5 and J is TRBJ1-6, with unresolved D. CDR3 size: 15 residues. Germline loops: CDR1 MNHEY, CDR2 SVGAGI. V lost 8 bases, J lost 10 bases, and 21 bases lay in between. As DNA, the CDR3 is TGTGCCAGCGGACTAGAGGGTGCGGGTAGGTCACCCCTCCACTTT. Translation gives CASGLEGAGRSPLHF.

A few counts support this clonotype. The V and J genes are TRBV20-1 and TRBJ2-5, with 8 positions matching TRBD2. The CDR3 is 14 amino acids. Trimming at V came to 5 bases and at J to 2 bases, leaving 7 bases not matched to a gene. The germline V gene has CDR1 DFQATT and CDR2 SNEGSKA (reference sequence). CDR3 loop: CSAHVAGLQETQYF. The CDR3 DNA follows: TGCAGTGCTCACGTAGCGGGGCTTCAAGAGACCCAGTACTTC.

The chain recombines TRBV15 with TRBJ1-4, with 7 nucleotides matching TRBD1. The CDR3 length is 17 residues. Germline values: CDR1 LNHNV, CDR2 YYDKDF (reference sequence). V gave up 1 base and J gave up 8 bases; unmatched junction bases: 13. CDR3: CATSRGQGGGVREKLFF. The CDR3 DNA is TGTGCCACCAGCAGAGGACAGGGCGGCGGGGTACGAGAAAAACTGTTTTTT.

V is TRBV20-1 and J is TRBJ1-5, with a possible D match to TRBD1 (5 bases). This CDR3 region has 14 residues. Per germline, CDR1 DFQATT and CDR2 SNEGSKA (reference sequence). V lost 0 bases and J lost 6, with 12 bases in between. CDR3 region: CSAREAGGSQPQHF. In nucleotides, the CDR3 is TGCAGTGCTAGAGAGGCGGGGGGGAGTCAGCCCCAGCATTTT.